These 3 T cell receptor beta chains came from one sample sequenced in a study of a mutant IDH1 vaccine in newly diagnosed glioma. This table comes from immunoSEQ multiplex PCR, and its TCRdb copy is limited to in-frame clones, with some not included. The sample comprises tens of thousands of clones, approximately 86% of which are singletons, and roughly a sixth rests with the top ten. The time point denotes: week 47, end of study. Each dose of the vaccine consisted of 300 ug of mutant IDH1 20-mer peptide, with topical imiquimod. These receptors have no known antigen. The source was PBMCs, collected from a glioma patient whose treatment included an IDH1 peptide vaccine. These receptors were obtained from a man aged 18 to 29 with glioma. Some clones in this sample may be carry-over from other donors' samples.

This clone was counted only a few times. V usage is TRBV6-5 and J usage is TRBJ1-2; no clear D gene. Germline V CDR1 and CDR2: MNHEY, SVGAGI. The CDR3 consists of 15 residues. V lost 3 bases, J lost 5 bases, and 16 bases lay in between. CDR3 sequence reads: CASSYSSSNEYGYTF. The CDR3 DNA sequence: TGTGCCAGCAGTTATTCATCCAGTAACGAATATGGCTACACCTTC.

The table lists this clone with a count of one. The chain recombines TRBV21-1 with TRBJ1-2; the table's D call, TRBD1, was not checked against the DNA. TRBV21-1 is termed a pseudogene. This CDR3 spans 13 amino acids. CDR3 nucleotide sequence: TGTGCCAGCAGCAAAGAGGACAGGGGTGGCTACACCTTC. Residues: CASSKEDRGGYTF.

In DNA, the CDR3 is TGTGCCTGGAGTGTATCCGGGATAGGTGGCTACACCTTC. Translated: CAWSVSGIGGYTF. The chain is built from TRBV30 and TRBJ1-2, with unresolved D. Trimming removed 0 bases at V and 7 bases at J, with 12 bases between. This CDR3 is built from 13 residues. Germline CDR1 is GTSNPN and CDR2 is SVGIG (reference sequence).